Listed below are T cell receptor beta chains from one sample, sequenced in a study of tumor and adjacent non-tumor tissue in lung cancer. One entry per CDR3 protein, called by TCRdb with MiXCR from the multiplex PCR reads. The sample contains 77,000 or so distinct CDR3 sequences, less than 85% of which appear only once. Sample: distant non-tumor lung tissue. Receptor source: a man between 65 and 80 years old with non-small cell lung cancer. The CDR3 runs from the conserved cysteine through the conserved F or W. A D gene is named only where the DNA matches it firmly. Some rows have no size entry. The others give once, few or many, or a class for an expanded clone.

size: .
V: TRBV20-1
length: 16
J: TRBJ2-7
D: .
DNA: TGCAGTGCTAACCCTGGACAGGAGACTAGTGGCTACGAGCAGTACTTC
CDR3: CSANPGQETSGYEQYF

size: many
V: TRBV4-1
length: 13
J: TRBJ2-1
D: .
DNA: TGCGCCAGCAGCCAGTCAGGGGCCGATGAGCAGTTCTTC
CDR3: CASSQSGADEQFF

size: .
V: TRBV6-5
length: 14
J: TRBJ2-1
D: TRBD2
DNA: TGTGCCAGCAGTTACGGCGGGGGGGGTAGCGGGCAGTTCTTT
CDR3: CASSYGGGGSGQFF

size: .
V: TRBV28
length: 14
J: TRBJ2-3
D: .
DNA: TGTACTAGCAGTTTTTTAGCTGGCACAGATTCGCAGTATTTT
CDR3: CTSSFLAGTDSQYF

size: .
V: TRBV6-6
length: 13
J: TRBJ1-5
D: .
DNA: TGTGCCAGCCATAGCGGGATTAATCAGCCCCAGCATTTT
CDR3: CASHSGINQPQHF

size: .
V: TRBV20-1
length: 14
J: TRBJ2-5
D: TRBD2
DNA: TGCAGTGGTAGTTTTAGCGGGGGCCAAGAGACCCAGTACTTC
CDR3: CSGSFSGGQETQYF

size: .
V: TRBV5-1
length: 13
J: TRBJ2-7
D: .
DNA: TGCGTCAGCAGCTACGGGGTAGGAGGGGAGCAGTACTTC
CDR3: CVSSYGVGGEQYF

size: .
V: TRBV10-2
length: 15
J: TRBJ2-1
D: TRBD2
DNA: TGCGCCAGATACTCCGCGGCTAGCGGGAGACATGAGCAGTTCTTC
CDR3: CARYSAASGRHEQFF

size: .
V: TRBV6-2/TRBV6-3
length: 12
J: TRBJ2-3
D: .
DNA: TGTGCCAACGCCTTGTCCACAGATACGCGGTGTTTT
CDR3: CANALSTDTRCF

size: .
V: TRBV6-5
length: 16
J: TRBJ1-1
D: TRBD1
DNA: TGTGCTAGCAGTTACATAAGGACAGGGGGCTTCACTGAACCTTTCTTT
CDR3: CASSYIRTGGFTEPFF

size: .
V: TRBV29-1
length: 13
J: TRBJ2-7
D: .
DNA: TGCAGCGTCGGGACTGGCGGAGTCGGGGAGCAGTACTTC
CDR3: CSVGTGGVGEQYF

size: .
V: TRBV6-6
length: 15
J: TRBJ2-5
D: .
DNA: TGTGCCAGCAGTCCACTTTTGCGAGAACAAGAGACCCGGTACTTC
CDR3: CASSPLLREQETRYF

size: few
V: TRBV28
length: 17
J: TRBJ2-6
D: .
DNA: TGTGCCAGCAGCCCCGGGACTTCAGGGTCTGGGGCCAACGTCCTGACTTTC
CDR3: CASSPGTSGSGANVLTF

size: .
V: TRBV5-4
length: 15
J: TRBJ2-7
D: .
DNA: TGTGCTAGCAGCTTGAGACCGGGACCGACCTATGAGCAGTACTTC
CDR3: CASSLRPGPTYEQYF

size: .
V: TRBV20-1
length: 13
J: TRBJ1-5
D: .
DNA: TGCAGTGCTCAGGCGGGGACGGAACAGCCCCAGCATTTT
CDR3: CSAQAGTEQPQHF

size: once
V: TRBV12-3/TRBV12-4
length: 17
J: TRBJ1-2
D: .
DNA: TGTGCCAGCACCCCAAGTCTAACAGTCCTCTTTAACTATGGCTACACCTTC
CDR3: CASTPSLTVLFNYGYTF

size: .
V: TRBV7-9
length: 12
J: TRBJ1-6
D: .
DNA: TGTGCCAGCAGCAACGTGGGTTCAGCCCTCCACTTT
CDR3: CASSNVGSALHF